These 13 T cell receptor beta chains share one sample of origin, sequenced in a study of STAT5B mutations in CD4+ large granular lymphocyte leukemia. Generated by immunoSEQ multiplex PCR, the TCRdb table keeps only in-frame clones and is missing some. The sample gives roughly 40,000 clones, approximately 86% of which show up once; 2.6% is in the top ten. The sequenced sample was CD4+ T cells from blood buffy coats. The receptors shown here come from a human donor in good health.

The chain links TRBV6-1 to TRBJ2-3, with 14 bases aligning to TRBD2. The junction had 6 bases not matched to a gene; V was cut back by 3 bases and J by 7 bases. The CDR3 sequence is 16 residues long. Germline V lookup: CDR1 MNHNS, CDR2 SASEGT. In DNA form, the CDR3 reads TGTGCCAGCAGTGACCGGACTAGCGGGAGGATGAATACGCAGTATTTT. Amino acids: CASSDRTSGRMNTQYF.

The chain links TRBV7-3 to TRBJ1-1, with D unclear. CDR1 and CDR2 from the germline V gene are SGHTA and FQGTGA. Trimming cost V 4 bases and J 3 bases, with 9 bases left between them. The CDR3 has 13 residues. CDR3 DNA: TGTGCCAGCAGCTCAGCCGGGGACACTGAAGCTTTCTTT. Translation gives CASSSAGDTEAFF.

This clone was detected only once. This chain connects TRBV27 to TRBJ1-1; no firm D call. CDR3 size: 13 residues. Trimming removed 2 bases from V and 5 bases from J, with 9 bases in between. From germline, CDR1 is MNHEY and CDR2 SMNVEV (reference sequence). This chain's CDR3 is CASSLEGRTEAFF. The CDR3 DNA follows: TGTGCCAGCAGTTTAGAGGGTCGGACTGAAGCTTTCTTT.

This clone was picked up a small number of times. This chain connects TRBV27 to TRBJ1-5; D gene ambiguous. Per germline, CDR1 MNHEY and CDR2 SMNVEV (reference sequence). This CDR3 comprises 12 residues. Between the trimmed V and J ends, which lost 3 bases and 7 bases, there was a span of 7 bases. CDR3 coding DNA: TGTGCCAGCAGTTTTCTGGGGCAGCCCCAGCATTTT. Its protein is CASSFLGQPQHF.

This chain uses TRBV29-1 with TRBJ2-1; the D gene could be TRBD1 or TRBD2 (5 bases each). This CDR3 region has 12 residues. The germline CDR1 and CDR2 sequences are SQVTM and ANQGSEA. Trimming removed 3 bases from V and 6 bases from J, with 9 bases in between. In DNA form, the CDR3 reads TGCAGCGTTGACGGGACCGGCAATGAGCAGTTCTTC. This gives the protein CSVDGTGNEQFF.

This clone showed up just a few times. CDR3 nucleotides: TGCGCCAGCAGCCAAGTAAGAAGGGGCGATGGCTACACCTTC. Its protein is CASSQVRRGDGYTF. The gene calls are TRBV4-1 and TRBJ1-2; the D gene is possibly TRBD1 (5 bases). Germline values: CDR1 MGHRA, CDR2 YSYEKL. Trimming removed 1 base at V and 6 bases at J, with 12 bases between. The CDR3 runs to 14 residues.

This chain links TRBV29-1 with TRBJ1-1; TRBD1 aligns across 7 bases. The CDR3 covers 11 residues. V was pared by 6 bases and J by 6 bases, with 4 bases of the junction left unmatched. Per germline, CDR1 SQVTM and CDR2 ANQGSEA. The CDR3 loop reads CSVHRGAEAFF. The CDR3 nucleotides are TGCAGCGTCCACAGGGGCGCTGAAGCTTTCTTT.

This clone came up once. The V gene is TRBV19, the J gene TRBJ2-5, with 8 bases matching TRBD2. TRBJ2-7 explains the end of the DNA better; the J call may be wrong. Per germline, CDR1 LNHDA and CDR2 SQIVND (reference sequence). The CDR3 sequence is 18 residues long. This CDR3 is CASTGPAYGRESSYEQYF. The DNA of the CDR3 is TGTGCCAGTACCGGTCCAGCCTACGGGAGGGAAAGCTCCTACGAGCAGTACTTC.

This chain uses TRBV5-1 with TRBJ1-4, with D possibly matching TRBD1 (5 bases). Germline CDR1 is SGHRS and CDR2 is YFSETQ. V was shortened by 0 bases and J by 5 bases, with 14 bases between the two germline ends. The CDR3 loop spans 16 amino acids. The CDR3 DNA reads TGCGCCAGCAGCTTGGCCGCGGGACTGGGGAATGAAAAACTGTTTTTT. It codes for CASSLAAGLGNEKLFF.

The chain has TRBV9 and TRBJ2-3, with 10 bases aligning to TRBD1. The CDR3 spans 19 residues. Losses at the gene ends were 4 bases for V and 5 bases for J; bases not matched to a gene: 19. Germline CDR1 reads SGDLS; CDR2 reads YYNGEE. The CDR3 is CASSPRPGTGASVIDTQYF. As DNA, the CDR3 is TGTGCCAGCAGCCCCAGACCCGGGACAGGGGCCAGCGTGATAGATACGCAGTATTTT.

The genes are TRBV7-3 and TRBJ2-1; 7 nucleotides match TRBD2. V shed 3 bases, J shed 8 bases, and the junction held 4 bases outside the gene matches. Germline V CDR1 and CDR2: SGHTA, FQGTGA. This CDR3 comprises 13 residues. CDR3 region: CASSLQRDYEQFF. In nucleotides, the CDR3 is TGTGCCAGCAGCTTGCAGCGGGATTATGAGCAGTTCTTC.

This CDR3 reads CASSYGQGWTEAFF. As DNA, the CDR3 is TGTGCCAGCAGCTACGGACAGGGTTGGACTGAAGCTTTCTTT. The chain is built from TRBV5-6 and TRBJ1-1; 8 bases line up with TRBD1. The germline CDR1 and CDR2 sequences are SGHDT and YYEEEE. J was trimmed by 5 bases and V by 3 bases; bases with no gene match: 6. There are 14 residues in the CDR3. Variable domain in full (rest from reference TRBV5-6 and TRBJ1-1): DAGVTQSPTHLIKTRGQQVTLRCSPKSGHDTVSWYQQALGQGPQFIFQYYEEEERQRGNFPDRFSGHQFPNYSSELNVNALLLGDSALYLCASSYGQGWTEAFFGQGTRLTVV.

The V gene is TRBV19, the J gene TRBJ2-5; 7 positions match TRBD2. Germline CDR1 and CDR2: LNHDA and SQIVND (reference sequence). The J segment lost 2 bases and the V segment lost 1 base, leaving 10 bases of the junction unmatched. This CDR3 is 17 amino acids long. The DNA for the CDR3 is TGTGCCAGTAGTATAGGGGCACAGGTGGGGGGGCAAGAGACCCAGTACTTC. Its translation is CASSIGAQVGGQETQYF.